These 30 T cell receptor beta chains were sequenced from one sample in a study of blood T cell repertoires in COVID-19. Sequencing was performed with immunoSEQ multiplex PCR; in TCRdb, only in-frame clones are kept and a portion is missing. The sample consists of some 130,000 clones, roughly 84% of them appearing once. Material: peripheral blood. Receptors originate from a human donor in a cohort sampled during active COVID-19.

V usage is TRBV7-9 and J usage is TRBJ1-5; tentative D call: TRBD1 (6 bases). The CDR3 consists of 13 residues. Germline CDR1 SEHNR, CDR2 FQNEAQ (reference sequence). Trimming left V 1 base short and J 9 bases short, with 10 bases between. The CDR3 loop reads CASSLGQARPQHF. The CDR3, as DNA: TGTGCCAGCAGCTTAGGACAGGCCCGGCCCCAGCATTTT.

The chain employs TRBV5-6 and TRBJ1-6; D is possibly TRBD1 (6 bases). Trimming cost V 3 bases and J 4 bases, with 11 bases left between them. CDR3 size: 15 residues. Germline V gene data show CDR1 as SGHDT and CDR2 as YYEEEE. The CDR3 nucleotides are TGTGCCAGCAGCTCCACCGGACAGTATAATTCACCCCTCCACTTT. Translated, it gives CASSSTGQYNSPLHF.

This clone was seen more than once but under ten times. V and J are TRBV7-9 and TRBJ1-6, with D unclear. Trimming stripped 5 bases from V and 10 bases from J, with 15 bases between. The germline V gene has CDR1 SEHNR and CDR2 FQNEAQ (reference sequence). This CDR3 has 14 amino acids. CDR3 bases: TGTGCCAGCAGCACGGATGGACTGGGCTCACCCCTCCACTTT. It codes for CASSTDGLGSPLHF. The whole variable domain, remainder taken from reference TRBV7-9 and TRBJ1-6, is DTGVSQNPRHKITKRGQNVTFRCDPISEHNRLYWYRQTLGQGPEFLTYFQNEAQLEKSRLLSDRFSAERPKGSFSTLEIQRTEQGDSAMYLCASSTDGLGSPLHFGNGTRLTVT.

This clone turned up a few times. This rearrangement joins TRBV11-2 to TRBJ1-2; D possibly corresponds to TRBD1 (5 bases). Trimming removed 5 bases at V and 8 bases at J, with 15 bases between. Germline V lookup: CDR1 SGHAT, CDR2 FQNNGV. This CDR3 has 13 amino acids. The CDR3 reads CASSPSWGEGYTF. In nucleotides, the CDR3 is TGTGCCAGCAGCCCCAGCTGGGGGGAAGGCTACACCTTC.

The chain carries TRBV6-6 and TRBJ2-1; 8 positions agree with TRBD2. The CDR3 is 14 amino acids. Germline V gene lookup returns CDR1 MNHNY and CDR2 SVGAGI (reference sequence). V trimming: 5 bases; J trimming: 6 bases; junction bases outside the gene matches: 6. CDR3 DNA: TGTGCCAGCAGTGCCCTGGCGGGAGGCAATGAGCAGTTCTTC. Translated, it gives CASSALAGGNEQFF.

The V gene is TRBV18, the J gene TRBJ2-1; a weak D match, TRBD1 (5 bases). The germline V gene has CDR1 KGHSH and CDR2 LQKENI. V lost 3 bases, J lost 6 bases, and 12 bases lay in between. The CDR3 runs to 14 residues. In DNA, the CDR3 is TGTGCCAGCTCACCCTACCAAGACAGCAATGAGCAGTTCTTC. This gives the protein CASSPYQDSNEQFF.

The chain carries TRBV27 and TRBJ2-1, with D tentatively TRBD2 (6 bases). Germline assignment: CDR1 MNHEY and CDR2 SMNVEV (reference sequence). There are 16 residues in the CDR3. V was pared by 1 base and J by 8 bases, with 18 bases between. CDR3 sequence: CASSLWGGIRSDEQFF. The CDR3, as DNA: TGTGCCAGCAGTTTATGGGGCGGGATTAGGAGCGATGAGCAGTTCTTC.

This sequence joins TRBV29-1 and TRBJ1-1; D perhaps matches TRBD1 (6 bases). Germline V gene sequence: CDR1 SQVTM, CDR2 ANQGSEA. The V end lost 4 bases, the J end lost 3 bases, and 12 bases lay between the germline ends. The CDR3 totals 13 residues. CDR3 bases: TGCAGCGTTGTCGGACAGTATTACACTGAAGCTTTCTTT. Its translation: CSVVGQYYTEAFF.

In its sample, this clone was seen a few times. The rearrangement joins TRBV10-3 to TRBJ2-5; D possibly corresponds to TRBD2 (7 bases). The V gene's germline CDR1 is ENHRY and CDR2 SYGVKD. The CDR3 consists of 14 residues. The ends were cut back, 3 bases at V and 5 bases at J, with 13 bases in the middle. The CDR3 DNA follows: TGTGCCATCAGTGATTCGGGGGGCCTGGAGACCCAGTACTTC. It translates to CAISDSGGLETQYF.

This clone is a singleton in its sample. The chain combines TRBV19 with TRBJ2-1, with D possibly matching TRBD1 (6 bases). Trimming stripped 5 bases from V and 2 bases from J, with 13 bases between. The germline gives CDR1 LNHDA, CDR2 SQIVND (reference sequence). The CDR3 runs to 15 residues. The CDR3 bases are TGTGCCAGTAGTGTTTCAGGGGTTCCCTACAATGAGCAGTTCTTC. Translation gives CASSVSGVPYNEQFF. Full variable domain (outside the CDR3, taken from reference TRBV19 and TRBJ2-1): DGGITQSPKYLFRKEGQNVTLSCEQNLNHDAMYWYRQDPGQGLRLIYYSQIVNDFQKGDIAEGYSVSREKKESFPLTVTSAQKNPTAFYLCASSVSGVPYNEQFFGPGTRLTVL.

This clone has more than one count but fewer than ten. The CDR3 sequence is CASSRDRLKQPQHF. The CDR3 coding sequence is TGTGCCAGCTCACGAGACAGGCTAAAGCAGCCCCAGCATTTT. The chain has TRBV18 and TRBJ1-5, with TRBD1 as a possible D gene (6 bases). The V end was cut by 4 bases, the J end by 7 bases, with 14 bases between. The CDR3 runs to 14 residues. Germline loops: CDR1 KGHSH, CDR2 LQKENI.

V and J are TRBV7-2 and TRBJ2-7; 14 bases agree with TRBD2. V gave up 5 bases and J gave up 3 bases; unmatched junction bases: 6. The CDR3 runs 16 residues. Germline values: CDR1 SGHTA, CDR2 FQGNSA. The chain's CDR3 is CASSVGLAGANYEQYF. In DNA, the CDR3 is TGTGCCAGCAGCGTGGGACTAGCGGGGGCGAACTACGAGCAGTACTTC.

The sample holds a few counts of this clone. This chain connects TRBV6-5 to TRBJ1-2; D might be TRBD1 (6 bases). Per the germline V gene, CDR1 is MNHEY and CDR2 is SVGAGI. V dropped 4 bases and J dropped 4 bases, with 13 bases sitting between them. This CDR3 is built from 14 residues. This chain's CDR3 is CASSSSGDTYGYTF. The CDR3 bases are TGTGCCAGCAGTTCCTCAGGGGACACCTATGGCTACACCTTC.

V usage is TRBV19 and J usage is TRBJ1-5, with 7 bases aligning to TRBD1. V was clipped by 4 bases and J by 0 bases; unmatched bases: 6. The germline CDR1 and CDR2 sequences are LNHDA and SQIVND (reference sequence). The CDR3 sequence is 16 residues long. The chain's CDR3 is CASSKDRAYSNQPQHF. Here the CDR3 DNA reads TGTGCCAGTAGTAAAGACAGGGCGTATAGCAATCAGCCCCAGCATTTT. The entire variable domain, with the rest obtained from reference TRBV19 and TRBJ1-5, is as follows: DGGITQSPKYLFRKEGQNVTLSCEQNLNHDAMYWYRQDPGQGLRLIYYSQIVNDFQKGDIAEGYSVSREKKESFPLTVTSAQKNPTAFYLCASSKDRAYSNQPQHFGDGTRLSIL.

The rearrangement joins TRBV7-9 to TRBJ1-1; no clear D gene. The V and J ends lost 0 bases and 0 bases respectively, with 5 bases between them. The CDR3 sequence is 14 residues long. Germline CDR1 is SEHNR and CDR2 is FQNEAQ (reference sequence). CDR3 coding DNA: TGTGCCAGCAGCTTAGCGTCAATGAACACTGAAGCTTTCTTT. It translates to CASSLASMNTEAFF.

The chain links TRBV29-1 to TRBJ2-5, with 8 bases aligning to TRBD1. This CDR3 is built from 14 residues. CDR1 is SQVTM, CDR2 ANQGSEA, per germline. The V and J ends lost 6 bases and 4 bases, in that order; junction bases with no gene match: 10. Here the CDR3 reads CSVDRVGSGETQYF. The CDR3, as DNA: TGCAGCGTGGACAGGGTTGGGTCGGGAGAGACCCAGTACTTC.

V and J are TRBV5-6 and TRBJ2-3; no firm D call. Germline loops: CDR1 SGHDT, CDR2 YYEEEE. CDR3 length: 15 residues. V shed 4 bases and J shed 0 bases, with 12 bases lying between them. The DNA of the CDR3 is TGTGCCAGCAGCCTTAGCTTAACTAGCACAGATACGCAGTATTTT. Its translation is CASSLSLTSTDTQYF.

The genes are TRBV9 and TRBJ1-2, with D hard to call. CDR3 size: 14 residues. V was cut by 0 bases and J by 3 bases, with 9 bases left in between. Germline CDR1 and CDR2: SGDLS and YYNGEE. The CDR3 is CASSVGLRDYGYTF. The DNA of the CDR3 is TGTGCCAGCAGCGTAGGGCTCCGGGACTATGGCTACACCTTC.

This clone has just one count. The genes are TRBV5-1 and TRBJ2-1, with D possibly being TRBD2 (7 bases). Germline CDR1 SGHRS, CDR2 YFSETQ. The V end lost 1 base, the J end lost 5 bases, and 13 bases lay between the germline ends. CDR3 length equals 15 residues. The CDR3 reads CASSLQWGGHNEQFF. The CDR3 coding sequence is TGCGCCAGCAGCTTGCAGTGGGGGGGCCACAATGAGCAGTTCTTC.

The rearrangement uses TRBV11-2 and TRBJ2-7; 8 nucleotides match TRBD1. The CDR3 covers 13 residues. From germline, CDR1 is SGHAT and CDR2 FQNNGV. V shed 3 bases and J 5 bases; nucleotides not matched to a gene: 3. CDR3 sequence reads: CASSFQGADEQYF. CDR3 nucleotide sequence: TGTGCCAGCAGCTTCCAGGGGGCGGACGAGCAGTACTTC. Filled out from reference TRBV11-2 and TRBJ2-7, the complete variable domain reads EAGVAQSPRYKIIEKRQSVAFWCNPISGHATLYWYQQILGQGPKLLIQFQNNGVVDDSQLPKDRFSAERLKGVDSTLKIQPAKLEDSAVYLCASSFQGADEQYFGPGTRLTVT.

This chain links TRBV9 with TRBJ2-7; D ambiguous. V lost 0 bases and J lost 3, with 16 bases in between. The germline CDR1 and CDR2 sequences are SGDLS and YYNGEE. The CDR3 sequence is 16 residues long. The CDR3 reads CASSVAPSAGNYEQYF. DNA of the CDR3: TGTGCCAGCAGCGTAGCCCCGTCGGCAGGAAACTACGAGCAGTACTTC.

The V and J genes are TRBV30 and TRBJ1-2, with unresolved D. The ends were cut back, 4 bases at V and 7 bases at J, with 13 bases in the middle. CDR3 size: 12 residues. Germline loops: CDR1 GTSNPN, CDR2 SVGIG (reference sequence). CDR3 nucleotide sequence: TGTGCCTGGACTGGGAGGAGGGTTGGCTACACCTTC. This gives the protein CAWTGRRVGYTF. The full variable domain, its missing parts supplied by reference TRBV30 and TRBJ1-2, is SQTIHQWPATLVQPVGSPLSLECTVEGTSNPNLYWYRQAAGRGLQLLFYSVGIGQISSEVPQNLSASRPQDRQFILSSKKLLLSDSGFYLCAWTGRRVGYTFGSGTRLTVV.

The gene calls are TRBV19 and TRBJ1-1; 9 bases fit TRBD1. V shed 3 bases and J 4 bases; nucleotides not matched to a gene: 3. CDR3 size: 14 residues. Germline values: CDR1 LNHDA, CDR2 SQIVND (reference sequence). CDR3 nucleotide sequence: TGTGCCAGTAGTATTTTGACAGGGGGCACTGAAGCTTTCTTT. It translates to CASSILTGGTEAFF.

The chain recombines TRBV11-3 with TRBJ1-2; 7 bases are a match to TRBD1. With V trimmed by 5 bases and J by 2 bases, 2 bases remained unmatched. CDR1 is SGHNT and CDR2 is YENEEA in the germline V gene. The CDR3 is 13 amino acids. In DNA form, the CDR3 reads TGTGCCAGCAGCGAACAGGGGAACTATGGCTACACCTTC. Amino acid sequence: CASSEQGNYGYTF.

CDR3 nucleotides: TGTGCCAGCAGCGTAGGAGTGACAGGGGTCCAAGAGACCCAGTACTTC. It specifies CASSVGVTGVQETQYF. The chain carries TRBV9 and TRBJ2-5, with 8 bases matching TRBD1. The V gene's germline CDR1 is SGDLS and CDR2 YYNGEE. The V gene end was trimmed by 0 bases and the J gene end by 1 base; junction bases not matched to a gene: 5. The CDR3 has 16 amino acids. The entire variable domain, with the rest obtained from reference TRBV9 and TRBJ2-5, is as follows: DSGVTQTPKHLITATGQRVTLRCSPRSGDLSVYWYQQSLDQGLQFLIQYYNGEERAKGNILERFSAQQFPDLHSELNLSSLELGDSALYFCASSVGVTGVQETQYFGPGTRLLVL.

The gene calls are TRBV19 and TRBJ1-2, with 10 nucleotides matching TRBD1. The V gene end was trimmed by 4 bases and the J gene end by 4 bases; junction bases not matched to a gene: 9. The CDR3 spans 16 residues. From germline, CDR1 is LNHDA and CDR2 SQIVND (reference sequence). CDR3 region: CASSSRDRGIGYGYTF. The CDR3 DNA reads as TGTGCCAGTAGTAGCCGGGACAGGGGAATAGGCTATGGCTACACCTTC. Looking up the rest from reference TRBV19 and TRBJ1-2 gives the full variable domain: DGGITQSPKYLFRKEGQNVTLSCEQNLNHDAMYWYRQDPGQGLRLIYYSQIVNDFQKGDIAEGYSVSREKKESFPLTVTSAQKNPTAFYLCASSSRDRGIGYGYTFGSGTRLTVV.

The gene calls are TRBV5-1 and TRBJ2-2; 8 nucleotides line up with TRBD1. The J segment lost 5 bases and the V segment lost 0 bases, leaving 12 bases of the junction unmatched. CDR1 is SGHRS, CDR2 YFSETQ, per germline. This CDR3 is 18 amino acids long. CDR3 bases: TGCGCCAGCAGCTTGGCCCGGGGACAGGCACGAACGACCGGGGAGCTGTTTTTT. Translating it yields CASSLARGQARTTGELFF.

Here the CDR3 DNA reads TGTGCCAGCTCACCACCGGGGACTAGCGGAAACAATGAGCAGTTCTTC. Translation: CASSPPGTSGNNEQFF. The chain links TRBV18 to TRBJ2-1, with 11 bases that match TRBD2. Germline V gives CDR1 KGHSH, CDR2 LQKENI. Trimming removed 0 bases from V and 5 bases from J; junction bases left unmatched: 3. There are 16 residues in the CDR3. Combining the CDR3 with reference TRBV18 and TRBJ2-1 gives the whole variable domain NAGVMQNPRHLVRRRGQEARLRCSPMKGHSHVYWYRQLPEEGLKFMVYLQKENIIDESGMPKERFSAEFPKEGPSILRIQQVVRGDSAAYFCASSPPGTSGNNEQFFGPGTRLTVL.

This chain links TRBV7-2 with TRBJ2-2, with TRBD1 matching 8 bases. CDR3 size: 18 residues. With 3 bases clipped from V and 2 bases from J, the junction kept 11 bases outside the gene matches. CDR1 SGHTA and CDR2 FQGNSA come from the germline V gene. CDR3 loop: CASSFRPRTGRNTGELFF. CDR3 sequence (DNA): TGTGCCAGCAGCTTCCGACCCCGGACAGGGAGAAACACCGGGGAGCTGTTTTTT.

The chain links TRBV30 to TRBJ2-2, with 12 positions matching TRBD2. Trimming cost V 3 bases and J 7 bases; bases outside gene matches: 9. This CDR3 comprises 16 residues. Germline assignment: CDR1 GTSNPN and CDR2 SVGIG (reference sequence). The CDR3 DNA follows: TGTGCCTGGAGGGGGCTAGCGGGAGGGCCGTTCGGGGAGCTGTTTTTT. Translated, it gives CAWRGLAGGPFGELFF.